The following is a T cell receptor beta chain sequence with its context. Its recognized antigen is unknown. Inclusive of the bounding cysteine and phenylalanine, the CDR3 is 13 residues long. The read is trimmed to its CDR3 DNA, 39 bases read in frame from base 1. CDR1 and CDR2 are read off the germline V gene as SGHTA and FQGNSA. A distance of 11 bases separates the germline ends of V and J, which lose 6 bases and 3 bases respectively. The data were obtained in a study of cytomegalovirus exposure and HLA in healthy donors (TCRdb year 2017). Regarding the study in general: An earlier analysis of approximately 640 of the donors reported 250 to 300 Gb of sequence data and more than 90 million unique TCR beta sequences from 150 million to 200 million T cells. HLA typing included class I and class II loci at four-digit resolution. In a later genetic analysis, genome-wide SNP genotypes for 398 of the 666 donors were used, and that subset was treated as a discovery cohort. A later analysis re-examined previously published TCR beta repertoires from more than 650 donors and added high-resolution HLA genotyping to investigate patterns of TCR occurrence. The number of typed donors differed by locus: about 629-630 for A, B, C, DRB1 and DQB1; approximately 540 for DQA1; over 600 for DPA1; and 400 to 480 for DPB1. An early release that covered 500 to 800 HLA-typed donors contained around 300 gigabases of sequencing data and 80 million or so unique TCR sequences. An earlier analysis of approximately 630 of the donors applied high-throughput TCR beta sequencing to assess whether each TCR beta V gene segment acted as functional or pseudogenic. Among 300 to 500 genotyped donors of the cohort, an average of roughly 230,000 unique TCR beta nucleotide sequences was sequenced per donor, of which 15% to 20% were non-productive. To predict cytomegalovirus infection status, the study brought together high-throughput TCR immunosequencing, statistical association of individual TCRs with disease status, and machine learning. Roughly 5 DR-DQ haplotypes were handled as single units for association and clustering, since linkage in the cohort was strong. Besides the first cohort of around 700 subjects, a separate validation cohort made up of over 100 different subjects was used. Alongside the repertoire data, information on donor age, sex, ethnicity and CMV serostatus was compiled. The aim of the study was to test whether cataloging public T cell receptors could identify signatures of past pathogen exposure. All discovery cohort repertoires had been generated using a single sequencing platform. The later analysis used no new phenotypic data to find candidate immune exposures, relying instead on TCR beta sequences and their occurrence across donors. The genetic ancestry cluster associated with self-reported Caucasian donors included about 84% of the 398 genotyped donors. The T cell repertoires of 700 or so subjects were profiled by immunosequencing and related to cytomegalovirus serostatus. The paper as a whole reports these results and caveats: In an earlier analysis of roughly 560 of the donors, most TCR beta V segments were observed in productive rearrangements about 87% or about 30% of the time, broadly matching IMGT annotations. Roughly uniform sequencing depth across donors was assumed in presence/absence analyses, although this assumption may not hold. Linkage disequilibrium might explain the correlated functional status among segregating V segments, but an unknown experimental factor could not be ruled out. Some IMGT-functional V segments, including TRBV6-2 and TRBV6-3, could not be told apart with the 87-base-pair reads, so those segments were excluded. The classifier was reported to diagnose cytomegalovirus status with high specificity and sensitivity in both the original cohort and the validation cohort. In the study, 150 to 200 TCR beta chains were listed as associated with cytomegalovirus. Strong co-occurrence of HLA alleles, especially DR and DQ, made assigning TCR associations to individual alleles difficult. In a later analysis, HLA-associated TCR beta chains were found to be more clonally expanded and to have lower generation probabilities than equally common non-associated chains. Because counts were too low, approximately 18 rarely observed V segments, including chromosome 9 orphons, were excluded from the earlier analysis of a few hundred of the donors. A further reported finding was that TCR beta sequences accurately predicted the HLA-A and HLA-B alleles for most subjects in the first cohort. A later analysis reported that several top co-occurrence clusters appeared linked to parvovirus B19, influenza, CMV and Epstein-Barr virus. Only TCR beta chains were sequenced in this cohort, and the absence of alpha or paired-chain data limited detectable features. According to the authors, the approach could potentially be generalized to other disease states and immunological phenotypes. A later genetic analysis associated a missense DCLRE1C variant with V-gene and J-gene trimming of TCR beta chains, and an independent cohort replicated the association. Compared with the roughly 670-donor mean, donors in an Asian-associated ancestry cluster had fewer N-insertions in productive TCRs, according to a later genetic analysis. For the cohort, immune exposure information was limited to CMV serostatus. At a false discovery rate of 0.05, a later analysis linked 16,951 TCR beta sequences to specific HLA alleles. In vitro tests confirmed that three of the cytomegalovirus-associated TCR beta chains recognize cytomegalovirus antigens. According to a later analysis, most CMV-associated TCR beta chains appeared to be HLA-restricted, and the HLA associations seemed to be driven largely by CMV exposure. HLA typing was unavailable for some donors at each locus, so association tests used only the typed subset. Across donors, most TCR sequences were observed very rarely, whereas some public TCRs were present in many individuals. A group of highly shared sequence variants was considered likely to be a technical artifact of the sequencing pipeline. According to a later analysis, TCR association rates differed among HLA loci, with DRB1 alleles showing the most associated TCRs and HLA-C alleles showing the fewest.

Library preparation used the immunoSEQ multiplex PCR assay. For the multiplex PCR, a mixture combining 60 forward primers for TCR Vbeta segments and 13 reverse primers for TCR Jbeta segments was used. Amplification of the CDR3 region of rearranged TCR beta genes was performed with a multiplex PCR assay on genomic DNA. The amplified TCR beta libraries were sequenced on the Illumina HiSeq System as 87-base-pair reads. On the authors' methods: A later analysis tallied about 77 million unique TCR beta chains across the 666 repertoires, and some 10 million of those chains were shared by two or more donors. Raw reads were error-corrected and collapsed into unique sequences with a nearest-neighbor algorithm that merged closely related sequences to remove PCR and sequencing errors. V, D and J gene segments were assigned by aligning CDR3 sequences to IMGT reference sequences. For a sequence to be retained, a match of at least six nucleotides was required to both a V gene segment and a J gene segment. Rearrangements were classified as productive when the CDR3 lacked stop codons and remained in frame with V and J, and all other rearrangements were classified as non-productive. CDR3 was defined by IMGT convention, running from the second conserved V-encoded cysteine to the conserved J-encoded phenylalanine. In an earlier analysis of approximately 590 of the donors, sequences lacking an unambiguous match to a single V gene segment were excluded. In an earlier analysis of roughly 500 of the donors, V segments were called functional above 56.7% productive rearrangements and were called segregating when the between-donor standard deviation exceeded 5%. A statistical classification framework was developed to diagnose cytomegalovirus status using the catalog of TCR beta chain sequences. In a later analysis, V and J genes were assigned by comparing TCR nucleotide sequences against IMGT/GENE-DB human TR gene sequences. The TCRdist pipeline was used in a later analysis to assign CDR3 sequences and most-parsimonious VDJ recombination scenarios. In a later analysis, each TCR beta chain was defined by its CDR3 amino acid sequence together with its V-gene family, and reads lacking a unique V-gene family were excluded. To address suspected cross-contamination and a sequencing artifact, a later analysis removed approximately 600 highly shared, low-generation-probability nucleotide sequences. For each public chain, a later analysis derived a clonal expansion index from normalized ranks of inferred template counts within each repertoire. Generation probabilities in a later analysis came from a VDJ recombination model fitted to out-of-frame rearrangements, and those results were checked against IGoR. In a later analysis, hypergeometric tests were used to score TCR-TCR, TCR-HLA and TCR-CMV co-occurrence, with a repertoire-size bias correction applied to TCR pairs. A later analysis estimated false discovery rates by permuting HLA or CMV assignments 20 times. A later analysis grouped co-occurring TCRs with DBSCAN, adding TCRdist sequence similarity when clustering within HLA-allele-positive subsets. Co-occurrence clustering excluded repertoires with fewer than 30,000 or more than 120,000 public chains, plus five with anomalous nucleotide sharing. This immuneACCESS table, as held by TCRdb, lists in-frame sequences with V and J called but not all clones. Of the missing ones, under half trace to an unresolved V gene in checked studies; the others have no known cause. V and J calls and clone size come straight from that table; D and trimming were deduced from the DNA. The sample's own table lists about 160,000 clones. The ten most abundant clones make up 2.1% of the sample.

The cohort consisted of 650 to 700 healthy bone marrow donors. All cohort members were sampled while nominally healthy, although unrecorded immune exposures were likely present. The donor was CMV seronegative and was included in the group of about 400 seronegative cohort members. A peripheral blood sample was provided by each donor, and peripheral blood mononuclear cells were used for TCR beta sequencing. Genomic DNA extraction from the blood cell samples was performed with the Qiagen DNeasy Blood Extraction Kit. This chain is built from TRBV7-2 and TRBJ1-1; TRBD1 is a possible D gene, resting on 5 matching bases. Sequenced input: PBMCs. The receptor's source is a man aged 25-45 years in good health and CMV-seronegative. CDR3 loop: CASSPDTDTEAFF. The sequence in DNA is TGTGCCAGCAGTCCGGACACGGACACTGAAGCTTTCTTT.